This T cell receptor beta chain was sequenced during a study of early T cells in non-severe SARS-CoV-2 infection. CDR3 size: 14 residues. The germline V and J ends were trimmed by 1 base and 3 bases, with 9 bases remaining between them. Germline values: CDR1 SGHAT, CDR2 FQNNGV. Notes on the study in general: Anti-spike CD8 specificities were favored by VDJdb matching, whose results missed private and CD4 specificities.

Unique molecular identifier tags were affixed to discrete cDNA molecules. A single record per CDR3 protein comes from TCRdb applying MiXCR to the 5' RACE reads. The sample carries approximately 69,000 distinct CDR3 sequences, around a tenth recorded once. On this clonotype: Its target is not known.

Material for sequencing was whole blood. The rearrangement uses TRBV11-2 and TRBJ1-1, with unresolved D. This receptor was taken from an adult who was a healthcare worker with PCR-confirmed SARS-CoV-2 infection or an uninfected control (not recorded which). The CDR3 loop reads CASSLAVGDTEAFF. The CDR3 DNA is TGTGCCAGCAGCTTAGCTGTTGGGGACACTGAAGCTTTCTTT.